A selection of T cell receptor beta chains follows, all from one sample in a study of shared clonotypes between healthy human individuals. TCRdb's copy holds only in-frame clones and misses some; the assay was immunoSEQ multiplex PCR. Of over a million clones in the sample, approximately 76% were seen once. The sequenced sample was memory CD4+ T cells sorted from blood. The source of these receptors is a man aged 18 to 29 in good health. The CDR3 runs from the conserved cysteine through the conserved F or W. The order of the fields is CDR3 DNA, CDR3 protein, D gene, clone size, J gene, V gene. D genes are given only for firm matches. Some rows mark clone size as missing; the rest say once, few, many or name a class of expanded clone.

TGTGCCACCAGCAGGACAGGGGGCTCCTACGAGCAGTACTTC | CATSRTGGSYEQYF | TRBD1 | - | TRBJ2-7 | TRBV15
TGTGCCAGCAGGCGCCAGGGCTACTATGGCTACACCTTC | CASRRQGYYGYTF | - | many | TRBJ1-2 | TRBV2
TGTGCCAGCAGTCTCTTGTTGGGGGAGCTGTTTTTT | CASSLLLGELFF | - | - | TRBJ2-2 | TRBV28
TGTGCCAGCAGCCGGCGGGATGAAGCTTTCTTT | CASSRRDEAFF | - | - | TRBJ1-1 | TRBV25-1
TGTGCCAGCAGTGAAGGACAGGGACGCGGGATCGATGGCTACACCTTC | CASSEGQGRGIDGYTF | TRBD1 | - | TRBJ1-2 | TRBV25-1
TGCGCCAGCAGCGACTACACCGGGGAGCTGTTTTTT | CASSDYTGELFF | - | - | TRBJ2-2 | TRBV5-1
TGTGCCAGCTCACCCCAAAAGAACACTGAAGCTTTCTTT | CASSPQKNTEAFF | - | few | TRBJ1-1 | TRBV18
TGTGCCAGCGGCGCCAGGAACTATGGCTACACCTTC | CASGARNYGYTF | - | few | TRBJ1-2 | TRBV21-1
TGTGCCAGCTCCCTTAAGTCCGGGAACCAAGCTAACTATGGCTACACCTTC | CASSLKSGNQANYGYTF | - | - | TRBJ1-2 | TRBV18
TGTGCCAGTTCTCTAGGGGGCGGTCAGCCCCAGCATTTT | CASSLGGGQPQHF | TRBD1 | few | TRBJ1-5 | TRBV19
TGTGCCAGCAGTTACTCTCCCGCTTCCTACGAGCAGTACTTC | CASSYSPASYEQYF | - | - | TRBJ2-7 | TRBV6-5
TGCGCCAGCAGCAAAACAGGGGGAAACTATGGCTACACCTTC | CASSKTGGNYGYTF | TRBD1 | - | TRBJ1-2 | TRBV5-1
TGTGCCACGAAACCCGAGGGTGATCAGCCCCAGCATTTT | CATKPEGDQPQHF | - | - | TRBJ1-5 | TRBV15
TGTGCCAGCACCAAGACAGGGATCTACGAGCAGTACTTC | CASTKTGIYEQYF | TRBD1 | - | TRBJ2-7 | TRBV28
TGTGCCAGCAGAGAAACTAATGAAAAACTGTTTTTT | CASRETNEKLFF | - | - | TRBJ1-4 | TRBV28
TGTGCCAGCATCAAGGATCTGGCAGCCGGCGAGCAGTACTTC | CASIKDLAAGEQYF | - | many | TRBJ2-7 | TRBV28
TGCGCCAGCAGCCAAGAAGGGGGGGGGAATACGCAGTATTTT | CASSQEGGGNTQYF | - | - | TRBJ2-3 | TRBV4-1
TGTGCCAGCACGACAGGGCGCTCCTACGAGCAGTACTTC | CASTTGRSYEQYF | TRBD1 | - | TRBJ2-7 | TRBV2
TGTGCCAGCAGGGCAGAGTTGGGTAATTCACCCCTCCACTTT | CASRAELGNSPLHF | - | few | TRBJ1-6 | TRBV5-5
TGCGCCAGCTTGGGAACAGTAGGGACCTACGAGCAGTACTTC | CASLGTVGTYEQYF | - | few | TRBJ2-7 | TRBV10-2
TGTGCCAGCAGGGCCCTGCAGGGGGGCGAGCAGTACTTC | CASRALQGGEQYF | - | - | TRBJ2-7 | TRBV2
TGTGCCAGCAGCGTAGATGTGAACACTGAAGCTTTCTTT | CASSVDVNTEAFF | - | few | TRBJ1-1 | TRBV9
TGTGCCAGCAGTTACGTCCGGGATATGAACACTGAAGCTTTCTTT | CASSYVRDMNTEAFF | - | - | TRBJ1-1 | TRBV6-5
TGTGCCAGCAGTTTTGCTAGCACAGATACGCAGTATTTT | CASSFASTDTQYF | - | - | TRBJ2-3 | TRBV7-3
TGTGCCAGCGGATGGCCAGGGGCAGATACGCAGTATTTT | CASGWPGADTQYF | - | - | TRBJ2-3 | TRBV2
TGTGCCAGCAGTTACTCCCGGGGACAGACCGCGAGCAATCAGCCCCAGCATTTT | CASSYSRGQTASNQPQHF | TRBD1 | - | TRBJ1-5 | TRBV6-7
TGTGCCAGCAGTTTTCGGGCTTTAGCGGGGCGGGGCACCGGGGAGCTGTTTTTT | CASSFRALAGRGTGELFF | TRBD2 | once | TRBJ2-2 | TRBV27
TGTGCCAGCAGCCCCCGGACAGGGATGGAGACCCAGTACTTC | CASSPRTGMETQYF | TRBD1 | once | TRBJ2-5 | TRBV9
TGTGCCAGCAGTGTAGGACTAGCGGGAGCGGATGAGCAGTTCTTC | CASSVGLAGADEQFF | TRBD2 | - | TRBJ2-1 | TRBV2
TGTGCCAGCAGGGAACCAGGGAACACCGGGGAGCTGTTTTTT | CASREPGNTGELFF | - | - | TRBJ2-2 | TRBV6-5
TGTGCCAGCAGCCCCTTTGGGACAGGGGTTTCACCCCTCCACTTT | CASSPFGTGVSPLHF | TRBD1 | - | TRBJ1-6 | TRBV4-2
TGTGCCAGCAGCTCTATGACAGGGAATAGTGGCTACACCTTC | CASSSMTGNSGYTF | TRBD1 | - | TRBJ1-2 | TRBV7-2
TGTGCTAGTGGTTTGCCACGGGGCGGGGAGCTGTTTTTT | CASGLPRGGELFF | - | - | TRBJ2-2 | TRBV12-5
TGTGCCAGCAGCTTATACCCTAGCGGGGGGCCGGAGCAGTACTTC | CASSLYPSGGPEQYF | TRBD2 | - | TRBJ2-7 | TRBV7-3
TGTGCCAGCTCACCCAACAGGGGTTTGGATCAGCCCCAGCATTTT | CASSPNRGLDQPQHF | TRBD1 | - | TRBJ1-5 | TRBV18
TGTGCCAGCAGAACGACGGGGAGCTCCTACGAGCAGTACTTC | CASRTTGSSYEQYF | - | - | TRBJ2-7 | TRBV6-6
TGCAGTGCTGCAGTGGATGAAAAACTGTTTTTT | CSAAVDEKLFF | - | once | TRBJ1-4 | TRBV20-1
TGTGCCAGCAGTCGGGAACAGGGGAACTATGGCTACACCTTC | CASSREQGNYGYTF | TRBD1 | few | TRBJ1-2 | TRBV7-9
TGTGCCAGTAAGGAACTGGCCGGGGGTACCAACGAGCAGTACTTC | CASKELAGGTNEQYF | - | - | TRBJ2-7 | TRBV19
TGTGCCAGCAGTTACAGGCAACTCGGGGGCACAGATACGCAGTATTTT | CASSYRQLGGTDTQYF | - | few | TRBJ2-3 | TRBV6-6
TGTGCCAGCAGTCCAGGGGATTTGGGCGGAGAGACCCAGTACTTC | CASSPGDLGGETQYF | - | - | TRBJ2-5 | TRBV6-1
TGTGCCTGGAGGGTTGACAGGGATGGTGAAGCTTTCTTT | CAWRVDRDGEAFF | TRBD1 | - | TRBJ1-1 | TRBV30
TGTGCCAGCAGCTCAGGACTAGCCTTCACCTACGAGCAGTACTTC | CASSSGLAFTYEQYF | TRBD2 | once | TRBJ2-7 | TRBV7-2
TGTGCCAGCAGCTTATCGACAGGTGGAAACACCGGGGAGCTGTTTTTT | CASSLSTGGNTGELFF | - | - | TRBJ2-2 | TRBV7-6